This T cell receptor (beta chain) was found in a study of T-cell memory formation after mild COVID-19. Regarding the study as a whole: Contracting clones from day 15 to 85 had balanced CD4/CD8; later expanders favoured CD4+.

The CDR3 consists of 16 residues. Germline-derived CDR1 and CDR2 are DFQATT and SNEGSKA (reference sequence). Trimming pared 0 bases from V and 6 bases from J, leaving 15 bases between. In this sample, this clonotype turned up many times. Its antigen is unknown. Via MiXCR, TCRdb re-called the 5' RACE reads, giving one row per CDR3 protein. Of 550,000 to 600,000 distinct CDR3 sequences listed, approximately 21% are singletons. The sequencing input was PBMCs or a T cell subset sorted from them (not recorded which). The chain couples TRBV20-1 to TRBJ1-6, with D perhaps matching TRBD1 (6 bases). This clonotype was sampled from an adult woman who had mild COVID-19 (a few samples of this study predate the infection). Cell type and time point are not known. This chain's CDR3 is CSARDGGAATNSPLHF. Written as DNA, the CDR3 is TGCAGTGCTAGAGATGGGGGGGCAGCCACTAATTCACCCCTCCACTTT.